This is a list of T cell receptor beta chains from one sample in a study of cytomegalovirus exposure and HLA in healthy donors. Repertoires were generated with immunoSEQ multiplex PCR, while TCRdb's copy carries only in-frame clones and drops some. The repertoire holds under 300,000 clones, with more than 75% as singletons. The sample consisted of PBMCs. The receptors originated from a woman younger than 45 in good health and CMV-seropositive. The CDR3 runs from the conserved cysteine through the conserved F or W. The D gene is left open where the match is weak. The listing skips clone size in some rows; elsewhere it reads once, few, many or a size class.

CDR3nt | CDR3aa | j_gene | v_gene | d_gene | abundance
TGTGCCTGGAGTCCCCCAGGCCTCTATGGCTACACCTTC | CAWSPPGLYGYTF | TRBJ1-2 | TRBV30 | - | few
TGTGCCAGCAGTGACGAGGCCTCGAGCTCTGGAAACACCATATATTTT | CASSDEASSSGNTIYF | TRBJ1-3 | TRBV25-1 | - | -
TGTGCCAGCAGAGATGAAACTAGCGGGAGGTACGAGCAGTACTTC | CASRDETSGRYEQYF | TRBJ2-7 | TRBV2 | TRBD2 | once
TGTGCCAGCCAGGGAGGGGCTAATGAAAAACTGTTTTTT | CASQGGANEKLFF | TRBJ1-4 | TRBV6-6 | - | few
TGCAGCGTTGGACCGGGACTAGCGTCGGTTTATGAGCAGTTCTTC | CSVGPGLASVYEQFF | TRBJ2-1 | TRBV29-1 | TRBD2 | -
TGTGCCAGCAGCTCGCTACAGGGGTACAATGAGCAGTTCTTC | CASSSLQGYNEQFF | TRBJ2-1 | TRBV11-2 | TRBD1 | -
TGCGCCAGCAGCTGGAGACAGGCCGCCTACGAGCAGTACTTC | CASSWRQAAYEQYF | TRBJ2-7 | TRBV5-1 | - | once
TGTGCCAGCAGGACCGGGACAGGGGGGGACGAGCAGTACTTC | CASRTGTGGDEQYF | TRBJ2-7 | TRBV27 | TRBD1 | -
TGTGCCAGCAGCTTAGACAGGGTCTATGGCTACACCTTC | CASSLDRVYGYTF | TRBJ1-2 | TRBV11-2 | - | -
TGCGCCAGCAGCTTGCTACCGGGAGGGGTCACCGGGGAGCTGTTTTTT | CASSLLPGGVTGELFF | TRBJ2-2 | TRBV5-1 | TRBD2 | -
TGTGCCACCGGAGGACTAGCGGGCGGAGAGCAGTACTTC | CATGGLAGGEQYF | TRBJ2-7 | TRBV10-3 | TRBD2 | -
TGCGCCAGCAGCCAAGTGTGGACAGGGGGCTTGGGCGGGGAGCTGTTTTTT | CASSQVWTGGLGGELFF | TRBJ2-2 | TRBV4-1 | TRBD1 | -
TGTGCCAGCAGGCTCGCCCGAGGGACAGCCAACTATGGCTACACCTTC | CASRLARGTANYGYTF | TRBJ1-2 | TRBV28 | TRBD1 | -
TGTGCCAGCAGCGTAGGGCTCGGGAGCCAAGAGACCCAGTACTTC | CASSVGLGSQETQYF | TRBJ2-5 | TRBV9 | - | -
TGTGCCAGCAGGAGGCACCACAATGAGCAGTTCTTC | CASRRHHNEQFF | TRBJ2-1 | TRBV6-7 | - | -
TGCGCCAGCAGCTTGGACTTATACGAGCAGTACTTC | CASSLDLYEQYF | TRBJ2-7 | TRBV5-1 | - | -
TGTGCCAGCAGCCGCGGGGGCGGAATTACAGATACGCAGTATTTT | CASSRGGGITDTQYF | TRBJ2-3 | TRBV2 | - | -
TGTGCCAGCAACGGGAGGGGAATCGGCACAGATACGCAGTATTTT | CASNGRGIGTDTQYF | TRBJ2-3 | TRBV7-9 | TRBD2 | -
TGCGCCAGCATTGGGGGCTCATCGAACACCGGGGAGCTGTTTTTT | CASIGGSSNTGELFF | TRBJ2-2 | TRBV5-1 | - | -
TGTGCTAGTGGCCTCACAGGGGTCTACGAGCAGTACTTC | CASGLTGVYEQYF | TRBJ2-7 | TRBV12-5 | TRBD1 | -
TGTGCCAGCAGTGGGCCAGGCCCCTCCTACGAGCAGTACTTC | CASSGPGPSYEQYF | TRBJ2-7 | TRBV6-4 | - | -
TGTGCCAGCAGTGAATTGGCGGGGACTAGGTACAATGAGCAGTTCTTC | CASSELAGTRYNEQFF | TRBJ2-1 | TRBV6-1 | TRBD2 | -
TGTGCCAGCAGCACCCCTAGTCACACCGGGGAGCTGTTTTTT | CASSTPSHTGELFF | TRBJ2-2 | TRBV14 | - | -
TGTGCCTCCAGAGGGATTGGCTACACCTTC | CASRGIGYTF | TRBJ1-2 | TRBV2 | - | -
TGTGCCAGCAGTTCGACAGGGGGTTTGGAAAAACTGTTTTTT | CASSSTGGLEKLFF | TRBJ1-4 | TRBV28 | TRBD1 | -
TGCGCCAGCAGCCAACAGGGAACCGCCTACGAGCAGTACTTC | CASSQQGTAYEQYF | TRBJ2-7 | TRBV4-1 | - | -
TGTGCCAATCAGGGGGGAAACACAGATACGCAGTATTTT | CANQGGNTDTQYF | TRBJ2-3 | TRBV28 | - | -
TGTGCCTGGTCAGGGGATGGGTATGAAAAACTGTTTTTT | CAWSGDGYEKLFF | TRBJ1-4 | TRBV30 | - | -
TGTGCCAGCTTCTATGCGGTGCAGTACTTC | CASFYAVQYF | TRBJ2-7 | TRBV6-1 | - | -
TGTGCCAGCAGGGAGGGCGGGGGGGATCTCTACGAGCAGTACTTC | CASREGGGDLYEQYF | TRBJ2-7 | TRBV5-7 | TRBD2 | -
TGTGCCAGCGGACATGTAGATGCTAAAGGGACCCAGTACTTC | CASGHVDAKGTQYF | TRBJ2-5 | TRBV28 | - | -